This TCR beta chain was observed in a study of OX40 agonist ivuxolimab in advanced cancers. As for the study more broadly: Ivuxolimab, which targeted the costimulatory receptor OX40 (CD134), was an agonistic, fully human IgG2 monoclonal antibody. Among the approximately 50 dose-escalation patients, about 20 had hepatocellular carcinoma, approximately 15 melanoma, 9 renal cell carcinoma and 9 head and neck cancer. Partial responses were achieved by three dose-escalation patients, of whom one had hepatocellular carcinoma and two had cutaneous melanoma. The paper reports the monotherapy dose-escalation portion (N of about 50 patients) of the phase I ivuxolimab trial. Peripheral TCRbeta sequencing aimed to test whether ivuxolimab altered TCR sequence diversity and caused clonal T-cell expansion. Intravenous ivuxolimab was administered to patients every 2 weeks at six dose levels: 0.01, 0.1, 0.3, 1.5, 3 and 10 mg/kg. Patients were allowed to have had prior anti-PD-1, anti-PD-L1 or anti-CTLA-4 therapy, and approximately 43% of the dose-escalation patients had previously received checkpoint inhibitors. A male proportion of 70% to 90% and a mean age of about 60 years, ranging from 23 to 79, were recorded for the dose-escalation cohort.

Genomic DNA was extracted from sorted cells for sequencing of the TCRbeta CDR3 region. The immunoSEQ Assay was used for sequencing of TCRbeta CDR3 regions. TCRdb took this table from immuneACCESS and kept in-frame rearrangements with V and J called. Such tables lack part of the clones; where checked against another copy, unresolved V genes explain under half of the gap, and the rest is unexplained. This sample holds 60,000 to 85,000 clones; over 75% were observed only once. The ten largest clones take up 5.5% to 7.5% of the sample. About this clone: What antigen it recognizes has not been identified. Within one base of it there is no much larger clone, and no base qualities were kept.

Patients with a history of autoimmune disease or receiving systemic immunosuppression were excluded from the trial. Peripheral blood for TCR sequencing was collected from all dose cohorts at baseline, on cycle 4 day 1, and on cycle 7 day 1. Samples were obtained from an open-label, multicenter, first-in-human phase I dose-escalation trial of ivuxolimab. Adults with locally advanced or metastatic head and neck squamous cell, hepatocellular, melanoma or renal cell carcinoma were enrolled in the trial. Before TCR sequencing, CD4+ T cells and CD8+ T cells were sorted from peripheral blood as separate populations. The study at large found these results: At doses from 0.1 to 3.0 mg/kg, clonal expansion was seen in both CD4+ and CD8+ blood T cells between baseline and week 6. In partial responders in the 0.1-3.0 mg/kg groups, normalized peripheral clonal expansion was found to be among the lowest, especially among CD8+ T cells. After ivuxolimab, expanded clones were on average more numerous among CD8+ T cells than among CD4+ T cells. Low levels of normalized T-cell clonal expansion were also shown by some nonresponding patients. Which antigens the clonally expanded peripheral T cells were specific for was not determined.

Spanning cysteine to phenylalanine, the CDR3 consists of 14 amino acids. CDR3 DNA is the only sequence kept; it has 42 bases, read in frame from the first base. Cut back by 4 bases and 3 bases, the V and J ends lie 13 bases apart. The germline V gene sets CDR1 to SNHLY and CDR2 to FYNNEI. The sequencing used CD4+ or CD8+ T cells sorted from blood, collected in a trial of the OX40 agonist ivuxolimab. The sequence links TRBV2 to TRBJ2-7, and perhaps TRBD1 as D gene, on 5 matching bases. The TCR sequence derives from an adult with an advanced solid tumor such as melanoma, head and neck, liver or kidney cancer. The nucleotide sequence reads as follows: TGTGCCAGCAGTGGTGAGGCAGGGTACTACGAGCAGTACTTC. This encodes CASSGEAGYYEQYF.